This T cell receptor beta chain was identified during a study of human T cells and chemical hapten exposure. The CDR3 length is 20 residues. CDR1 is SGHVS, CDR2 FQNEAQ, per germline. V was pared by 2 bases and J by 5 bases, with 27 bases between. Time point specified: healthy volunteer bleed at 2 weeks. Unfractionated whole blood served as the source for total RNA extraction. From the RACE reads, TCRdb called clonotypes with MiXCR, one entry per CDR3 protein. Of roughly 130,000 distinct CDR3 sequences in the sample, around 8.3% were seen once. This clonotype was detected ten times or more. The sequenced sample was whole blood. This sequence was found in a male donor in good health. Some clones in this sample may be carry-over from other donors' samples. The rearrangement uses TRBV7-8 and TRBJ1-4; possibly TRBD1 for D (6 bases). The CDR3 loop is CASSLSGAWFPDRSNEKLFF. The CDR3 DNA follows: TGTGCCAGCAGCTTATCGGGGGCTTGGTTTCCAGACAGGTCGAATGAAAAACTGTTTTTT.